The text below deals with one T cell receptor beta chain. This sample is drawn from a study of cytomegalovirus exposure and HLA in healthy donors. The table came from immunoSEQ multiplex PCR; TCRdb's copy has only in-frame clones and leaves some out. The sample holds about 120,000 clones; about 96% are singletons and the top ten take 1.5% to 2%. Germline trimming cut 4 bases from V and 7 bases from J; bases unmatched to any gene: 6. The CDR3 is 13 amino acids. Germline V lookup: CDR1 MNHEY, CDR2 SVGAGI. The V and J genes are TRBV6-5 and TRBJ2-7; TRBD1 matches at 8 bases. Sequences were obtained from PBMCs. This receptor was identified in a man aged 18 to 29 in good health and CMV-seronegative. CDR3 bases: TGTGCCAGCAGTTGGCAGGGGGCTGGGGAGCAGTACTTC. Translated, it gives CASSWQGAGEQYF.